These 15 T cell receptor beta chains were all obtained from the same sample, sequenced in a study of shared clonotypes between healthy human individuals. The repertoire was sequenced with immunoSEQ multiplex PCR; TCRdb's copy has only in-frame clones and lacks some. The top ten hold 0.05% to 0.07% of the sample, which has hundreds of thousands of clones, approximately 95% seen once. Input material: naive CD4+ T cells sorted from blood. Indicated subset: CD45RA+ positively selected. These receptor sequences come from a woman in her 30s in good health.

The chain is built from TRBV5-6 and TRBJ2-7; a weak D match, TRBD2 (5 bases). V was pared by 2 bases and J by 6 bases, with 15 bases between. CDR3 length: 14 amino acids. Germline-derived CDR1 and CDR2 are SGHDT and YYEEEE. The CDR3 region is CASSLAVTVVEQYF. DNA of the CDR3: TGTGCCAGCAGCTTAGCGGTCACGGTCGTCGAGCAGTACTTC.

This sequence joins TRBV7-9 and TRBJ2-1, with 7 bases matching TRBD2. The CDR3 length is 15 residues. Germline V lookup: CDR1 SEHNR, CDR2 FQNEAQ (reference sequence). V shed 1 base, J shed 6 bases, and the junction held 6 bases outside the gene matches. CDR3 in amino acids: CASSLVAGASNEQFF. CDR3 in DNA: TGTGCCAGCAGCTTAGTGGCGGGAGCCAGCAATGAGCAGTTCTTC. Drawing the rest from reference TRBV7-9 and TRBJ2-1, the complete variable domain is DTGVSQNPRHKITKRGQNVTFRCDPISEHNRLYWYRQTLGQGPEFLTYFQNEAQLEKSRLLSDRFSAERPKGSFSTLEIQRTEQGDSAMYLCASSLVAGASNEQFFGPGTRLTVL.

The chain has TRBV5-1 and TRBJ2-7, with 14 bases fitting TRBD2. The CDR3 totals 15 residues. CDR1 is SGHRS and CDR2 is YFSETQ in the germline V gene. The V gene end was trimmed by 0 bases and the J gene end by 5 bases; junction bases not matched to a gene: 1. CDR3 DNA sequence: TGCGCCAGCAGCTTGGGGACTAGCGGGAGGCACGAGCAGTACTTC. This gives the protein CASSLGTSGRHEQYF.

This chain joins TRBV27 and TRBJ1-1, with D perhaps TRBD1 (5 bases). This CDR3 contains 19 residues. V was pared by 3 bases and J by 4 bases, with 27 bases between. Germline assignment: CDR1 MNHEY and CDR2 SMNVEV (reference sequence). In nucleotides, the CDR3 is TGTGCCAGCAGTTTTCGGAAGTATCCCCAGGCCGGGAGGGGCACTGAAGCTTTCTTT. It yields the protein CASSFRKYPQAGRGTEAFF.

This chain uses TRBV6-1 with TRBJ1-5; 8 bases are shared with TRBD1. Germline V gene sequence: CDR1 MNHNS, CDR2 SASEGT. Losses at the gene ends were 4 bases for V and 5 bases for J; bases not matched to a gene: 13. This CDR3 is built from 17 residues. The CDR3: CASSATGEGVFDQPQHF. Written as DNA, the CDR3 is TGTGCCAGCAGTGCGACAGGGGAGGGGGTTTTCGATCAGCCCCAGCATTTT.

The rearrangement uses TRBV6-1 and TRBJ2-1; D remains ambiguous. The ends were cut back, 6 bases at V and 5 bases at J, with 11 bases in the middle. The CDR3 totals 13 residues. Germline-derived CDR1 and CDR2 are MNHNS and SASEGT. Written as DNA, the CDR3 is TGTGCCAGCAGCATCGGGCTGAACAATGAGCAGTTCTTC. Translated: CASSIGLNNEQFF.

The chain recombines TRBV7-2 with TRBJ1-1; D is unclear. Trimming removed 5 bases from V and 6 bases from J, with 16 bases in between. Germline loops: CDR1 SGHTA, CDR2 FQGNSA. The CDR3 spans 14 residues. Here the CDR3 reads CASSAYRKIAEAFF. The DNA of the CDR3 is TGTGCCAGCAGCGCCTACAGAAAGATCGCTGAAGCTTTCTTT.

The chain couples TRBV6-4 to TRBJ1-1; D gene uncertain. The V gene lost 6 bases and the J gene lost 3 bases, with 11 bases spanning the gap. This CDR3 is built from 13 residues. The germline V gene has CDR1 MRHNA and CDR2 SNTAGT. The CDR3 DNA reads as TGTGCCAGCAGGCGCTCAGGAGACACTGAAGCTTTCTTT. Its protein product is CASRRSGDTEAFF.

This clone was counted a few times. The rearrangement uses TRBV28 and TRBJ2-4; D not resolved. CDR1 is MDHEN and CDR2 is SYDVKM in the germline V gene. The ends were cut back, 5 bases at V and 5 bases at J, with 10 bases in the middle. There are 13 residues in the CDR3. DNA of the CDR3: TGTGCCAGCAGTCTCGGGTCGGAAAACATTCAGTACTTC. Translating gives CASSLGSENIQYF.

The J gene is TRBJ2-1, the V gene TRBV30, with 11 bases that match TRBD2. J was trimmed by 6 bases and V by 3 bases; bases with no gene match: 16. The germline V gene has CDR1 GTSNPN and CDR2 SVGIG (reference sequence). This CDR3 contains 18 residues. The CDR3 here is CAWRPKIGRTSGSNEQFF. The CDR3 region has the DNA TGTGCCTGGAGACCTAAAATTGGTCGTACTAGCGGGAGCAATGAGCAGTTCTTC.

The gene calls are TRBV4-1 and TRBJ2-1; a possible D gene is TRBD1 (5 bases). This CDR3 is built from 19 residues. CDR1 and CDR2 from the germline V gene are MGHRA and YSYEKL. V was pared by 4 bases and J by 0 bases, with 22 bases between. This chain's CDR3 is CASSPGTILQASSYNEQFF. CDR3 nucleotide sequence: TGCGCCAGCAGCCCAGGAACGATACTACAGGCGAGCTCCTACAATGAGCAGTTCTTC.

The CDR3 nucleotides read TGTGCCAGTGAAGGTCCGGGGCCCGGGAATGAGCAGTTCTTC. Encoded protein: CASEGPGPGNEQFF. The chain is built from TRBV5-4 and TRBJ2-1; TRBD1 or TRBD2 may be the D gene (5 bases each). From germline, CDR1 is SGHNT and CDR2 YYREEE (reference sequence). Trimming took 8 bases from V and 7 from J, leaving 19 bases between them. The CDR3 loop spans 14 amino acids.

J is TRBJ1-1 and V is TRBV5-4; 9 bases map to TRBD1. Germline-derived CDR1 and CDR2 are SGHNT and YYREEE (reference sequence). V lost 5 bases to trimming and J lost 1 base; unmatched junction nucleotides: 9. This CDR3 spans 16 amino acids. In DNA form, the CDR3 reads TGTGCCAGCAGGGACGTGGACAGGGGAACGAACACTGAAGCTTTCTTT. It specifies CASRDVDRGTNTEAFF.

The V and J genes are TRBV7-9 and TRBJ2-1; 9 bases map to TRBD2. This CDR3 is 16 amino acids long. Germline V gives CDR1 SEHNR, CDR2 FQNEAQ (reference sequence). Germline trimming cut 3 bases from V and 7 bases from J; bases unmatched to any gene: 10. CDR3 protein: CASSLKWREGRNEQFF. CDR3 DNA sequence: TGTGCCAGCAGCTTGAAGTGGCGGGAGGGCCGTAATGAGCAGTTCTTC.

This chain uses TRBV7-3 with TRBJ2-7; TRBD1 matches 7 bases. The V segment lost 5 bases and the J segment 3 bases; nucleotides outside the gene matches: 4. This CDR3 is built from 13 residues. Germline V gene sequence: CDR1 SGHTA, CDR2 FQGTGA. CDR3 in DNA: TGTGCCAGCAGCCCCGACAGGGACTACGAGCAGTACTTC. Amino acid sequence: CASSPDRDYEQYF.